This is a list of T cell receptor beta chains from one sample in a study of T cell changes during pregnancy in multiple sclerosis. Profiled with immunoSEQ multiplex PCR; TCRdb holds only in-frame clones, not every one. This sample yields tens of thousands of clones, of which about nine tenths are seen a single time; 1% to 1.5% belongs to the top ten. The material sequenced was peripheral blood, taken after pregnancy. These receptors were obtained from a female donor in good health, enrolled as a control in a pregnancy study. Both conserved end residues are part of each CDR3. The order of the fields is CDR3 protein, CDR3 DNA, clone size, D gene, V gene, CDR3 length, J gene. D genes are given only for firm matches. Expanded clones get a size class; other rows say once, few or many, or leave the size out.

CAVGRGVSYEQYF TGTGCCGTAGGGCGGGGAGTTAGCTACGAGCAGTACTTC - - TRBV15 13 TRBJ2-7
CATRGNPARQGRTEAFF TGTGCCACCAGGGGGAATCCTGCAAGACAGGGAAGGACTGAAGCTTTCTTT - TRBD1 TRBV15 17 TRBJ1-1
CASSLAGTSWETQYF TGCGCCAGCAGCTTAGCCGGGACTAGTTGGGAGACCCAGTACTTC - TRBD2 TRBV5-1 15 TRBJ2-5
CASSGRGGQGLYNEQFF TGTGCCAGCAGCGGGAGGGGGGGACAGGGCCTATACAATGAGCAGTTCTTC few TRBD1 TRBV7-9 17 TRBJ2-1
CASSYGREGTDTQYF TGTGCCAGCAGTTATGGGCGGGAGGGCACAGATACGCAGTATTTT - TRBD2 TRBV6-5 15 TRBJ2-3
CASSPTPGDRRATTEAFF TGTGCCAGCAGTCCTACCCCGGGGGACAGGAGGGCTACGACTGAAGCTTTCTTT - TRBD1 TRBV25-1 18 TRBJ1-1
CASSFPVGDTQYF TGTGCCAGCAGTTTCCCAGTGGGCGATACGCAGTATTTT - - TRBV27 13 TRBJ2-3
CASSSGGRTGELFF TGTGCCAGCAGCTCGGGGGGGCGCACCGGGGAGCTGTTTTTT - TRBD2 TRBV7-2 14 TRBJ2-2
CASSPQVGNTIYF TGTGCCAGCAGCCCCCAGGTTGGAAACACCATATATTTT - - TRBV6-5 13 TRBJ1-3
CSAIRGNTEAFF TGCAGCGCGATAAGGGGAAACACTGAAGCTTTCTTT - - TRBV29-1 12 TRBJ1-1
CASSYSDRTGQPQHF TGTGCCAGCAGTTACTCTGACAGGACCGGGCAGCCCCAGCATTTT - - TRBV6-6 15 TRBJ1-5
CASTRAADGYGYTF TGTGCCAGCACTAGAGCGGCGGACGGCTATGGCTACACCTTC - - TRBV25-1 14 TRBJ1-2
CARGTGDNEKLFF TGTGCCAGGGGCACAGGGGATAATGAAAAACTGTTTTTT - TRBD1 TRBV19 13 TRBJ1-4
CASSYHREKETQYF TGTGCCAGCAGCTACCACAGGGAGAAAGAGACCCAGTACTTC - - TRBV7-2 14 TRBJ2-5
CASSLVSSGGAAEQFF TGTGCCAGCAGCTTAGTCTCTAGCGGGGGGGCTGCTGAGCAGTTCTTC - TRBD2 TRBV7-2 16 TRBJ2-1
CASSPKRGDVNEQFF TGTGCCAGCAGCCCTAAGCGGGGGGATGTCAATGAGCAGTTCTTC - TRBD2 TRBV5-6 15 TRBJ2-1
CASTPRGQGTGELFF TGTGCCAGCACTCCCCGGGGACAGGGAACCGGGGAGCTGTTTTTT - TRBD1 TRBV6-6 15 TRBJ2-2
CASTQGQGWNYGYTF TGTGCCAGTACCCAAGGGCAGGGGTGGAACTATGGCTACACCTTC - - TRBV19 15 TRBJ1-2
CASSQEGTGQQPQHF TGCGCCAGCAGCCAAGAGGGGACAGGGCAACAGCCCCAGCATTTT - TRBD1 TRBV4-1 15 TRBJ1-5
CASSLGPAGDNEQFF TGTGCCAGCAGCTTAGGACCAGCGGGGGACAATGAGCAGTTCTTC - TRBD2 TRBV7-2 15 TRBJ2-1